This T cell receptor (beta chain) originates from a study of blood T cell repertoires in COVID-19. On the study more broadly: The United States, Italy and Spain provided the acute and convalescent COVID-19 samples. PBMCs, B-cell-depleted T cells, or T cells provided the cDNA or gDNA that made up the material.

Per germline, CDR1 ENHRY and CDR2 SYGVKD. V was pared by 6 bases and J by 2 bases, with 14 bases between. The CDR3 has 15 amino acids. Per the original data handling: Reference gene primers were amplified, and this amplification served to estimate nucleated cell counts. Measured with immunoSEQ multiplex PCR; TCRdb has only the in-frame clones, and not every one. V and J calls plus clone size are reproduced from that table; the DNA served to infer D and trimming. Of around 150,000 clones listed, 84% are singletons. The V gene is TRBV10-3, the J gene TRBJ1-3, with D possibly being TRBD1 (6 bases). The specimen sequenced was peripheral blood. This receptor was identified in a man in his sixties or seventies with acute or convalescent COVID-19. This CDR3 reads CAISTGIFAGNTIYF. CDR3 DNA sequence: TGTGCCATCAGCACAGGGATCTTTGCTGGAAACACCATATATTTT.